The T cell receptor (beta chain) described here comes from a study of regulatory T cells in long-lasting Graves disease. Across the study: Duration of antithyroid drug therapy among newly diagnosed Graves' patients was under 3 months.

Combining iRepertoire HTBI primers with Arm-PCR of CDR3 regions, the authors built TCR beta libraries. TCRdb reprocessed the multiplex PCR reads via MiXCR and lists one record per CDR3 protein. The data contain fewer than 550,000 distinct CDR3 sequences, about 15% of them seen just once; the ten biggest clones take up approximately 25%. As to time point: newly diagnosed GD, antithyroid drugs for less than 3 months. Extracted PBMC RNA gave rise to the TCR library. EDTA tubes received around 9 milliliters of drawn peripheral blood. In germline, CDR1 is SGHTA, CDR2 FQGNSA. J lost 1 base, V lost 7 bases, and 6 bases had no gene match. This CDR3 spans 14 amino acids. These same records also appear under a second study, on T cells in Graves' hyperthyroidism and ophthalmopathy. Turning to that study: TCR CDR3 regions were first amplified by RT-PCR with HTBI primers. The model's output predicted ophthalmopathy at a median of 6.5 months prior to onset.

The sample consisted of peripheral blood mononuclear cells (PBMCs), taken at new diagnosis, from a patient treated with antithyroid drugs. The rearrangement uses TRBV7-2 and TRBJ1-1; TRBD1 matches at 7 bases. The receptor was isolated from a woman aged 35-60 years with Graves disease. For the CDR3, the DNA is TGTGCCAGCATCCCCTCAGGGGGGAACACTGAAGCTTTCTTT. It translates to CASIPSGGNTEAFF. Drawing the rest from reference TRBV7-2 and TRBJ1-1, the complete variable domain is GAGVSQSPSNKVTEKGKDVELRCDPISGHTALYWYRQSLGQGLEFLIYFQGNSAPDKSGLPSDRFSAERTGGSVSTLTIQRTQQEDSAVYLCASIPSGGNTEAFFGQGTRLTVV.